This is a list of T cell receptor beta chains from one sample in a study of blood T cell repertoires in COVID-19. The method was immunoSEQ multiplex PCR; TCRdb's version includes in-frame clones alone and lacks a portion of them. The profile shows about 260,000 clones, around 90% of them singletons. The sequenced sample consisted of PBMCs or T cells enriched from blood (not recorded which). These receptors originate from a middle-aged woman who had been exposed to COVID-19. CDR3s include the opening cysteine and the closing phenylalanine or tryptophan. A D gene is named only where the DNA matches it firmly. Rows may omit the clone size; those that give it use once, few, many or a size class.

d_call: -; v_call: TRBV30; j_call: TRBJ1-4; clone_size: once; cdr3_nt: TGTGCCTGGACCCGCCAGGGAATCTCTAATGAAAAACTGTTTTTT; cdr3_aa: CAWTRQGISNEKLFF
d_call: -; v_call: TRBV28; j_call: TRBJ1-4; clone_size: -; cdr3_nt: TGTGCCAGCAGTGGGGACATTTCAACTAATGAAAAACTGTTTTTT; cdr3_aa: CASSGDISTNEKLFF
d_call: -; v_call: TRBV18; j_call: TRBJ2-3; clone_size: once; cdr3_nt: TGTGCCAGCTCACCACAACCGGGGAAGAACACAGATACGCAGTATTTT; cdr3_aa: CASSPQPGKNTDTQYF
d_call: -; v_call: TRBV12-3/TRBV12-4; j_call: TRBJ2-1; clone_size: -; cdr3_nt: TGTGCCAGCAGTTTTAGCGGAGAAAAGGAGTTCTTC; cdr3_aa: CASSFSGEKEFF
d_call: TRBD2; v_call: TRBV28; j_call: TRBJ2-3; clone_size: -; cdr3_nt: TGTGCCAGCAGTCACCGGACTAGCGGGAGCACAGATACGCAGTATTTT; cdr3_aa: CASSHRTSGSTDTQYF
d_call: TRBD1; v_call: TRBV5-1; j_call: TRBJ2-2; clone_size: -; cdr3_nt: TGTGCCAGCAGATCCTGGACAGGGGGCGGCGGGGAGCTGTTTTTT; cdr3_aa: CASRSWTGGGGELFF
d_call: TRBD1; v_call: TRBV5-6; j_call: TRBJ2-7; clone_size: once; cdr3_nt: TGTGCCAGCAGCTCAGAGGGACAGGGGGCAATCTACGAGCAGTACTTC; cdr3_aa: CASSSEGQGAIYEQYF
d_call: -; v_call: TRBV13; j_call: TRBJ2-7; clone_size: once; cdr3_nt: TGTGCCAGCAGCTTAAATTATCAGGACGAGCAGTACTTC; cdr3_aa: CASSLNYQDEQYF
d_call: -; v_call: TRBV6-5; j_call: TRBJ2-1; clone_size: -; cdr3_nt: TGTGCCAGCAGGAACGGACAAAACTACAATGAGCAGTTCTTC; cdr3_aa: CASRNGQNYNEQFF
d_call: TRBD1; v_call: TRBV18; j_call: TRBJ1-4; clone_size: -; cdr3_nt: TGTGCCAGCTCACTACCGACAGGGAGTAATGAAAAACTGTTTTTT; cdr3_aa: CASSLPTGSNEKLFF
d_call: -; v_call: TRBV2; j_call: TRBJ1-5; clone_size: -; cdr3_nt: TGTGCCAGCAGTGATCCCTACGATTCGGGGGGCAATCAGCCCCAGCATTTT; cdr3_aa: CASSDPYDSGGNQPQHF
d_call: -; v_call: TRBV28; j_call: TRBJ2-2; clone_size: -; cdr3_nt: TGTGCCAGCAGTTACAGGGTTACCGGGGAGCTGTTTTTT; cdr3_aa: CASSYRVTGELFF
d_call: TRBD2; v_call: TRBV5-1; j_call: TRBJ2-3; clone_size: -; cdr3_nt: TGTGCCAGCAGCTCAAGGGGGACTAGCGGGTTTAGCACAGATACGCAGTATTTT; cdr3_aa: CASSSRGTSGFSTDTQYF
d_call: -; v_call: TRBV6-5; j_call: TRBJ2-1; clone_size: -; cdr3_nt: TGTGCCAGCACAGGGAGCGGGCGGAGTGAGCAGTTCTTC; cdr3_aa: CASTGSGRSEQFF
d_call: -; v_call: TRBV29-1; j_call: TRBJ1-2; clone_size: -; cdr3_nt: TGCAGCGTAATGGAGGGTGGTGGCTACACCTTC; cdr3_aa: CSVMEGGGYTF
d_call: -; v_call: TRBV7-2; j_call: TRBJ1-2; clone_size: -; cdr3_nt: TGTGCCAGCAGCTATAGACAGTTAGCTAACTATGGCTACACCTTC; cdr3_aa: CASSYRQLANYGYTF
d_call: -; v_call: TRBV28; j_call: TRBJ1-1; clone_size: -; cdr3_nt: TGTGCCAGCCGCCGGGGGAGGTCCACTGAAGCTTTCTTT; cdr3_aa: CASRRGRSTEAFF
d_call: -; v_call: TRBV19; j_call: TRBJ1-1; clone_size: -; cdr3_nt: TGTGCCAGTAGTGTACAGGGTGGGGCGGCTGAAGCTTTCTTT; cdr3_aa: CASSVQGGAAEAFF
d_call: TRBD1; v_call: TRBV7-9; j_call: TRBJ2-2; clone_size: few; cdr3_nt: TGTGCCAGCAGCTTTTGGACAGGGGGCACCGGGGAGCTGTTTTTT; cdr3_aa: CASSFWTGGTGELFF
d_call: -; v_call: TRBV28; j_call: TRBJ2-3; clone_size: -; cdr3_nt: TGTGCCAGCACCCCTGGCGGGATCACAGATACGCAGTATTTT; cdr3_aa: CASTPGGITDTQYF
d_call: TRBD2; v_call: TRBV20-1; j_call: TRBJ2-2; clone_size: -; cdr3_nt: TGCAGTGCTAGTAAAGGGACTAGAATAGGTGGGGAGCTGTTTTTT; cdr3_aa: CSASKGTRIGGELFF
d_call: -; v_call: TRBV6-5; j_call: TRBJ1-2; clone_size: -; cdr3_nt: TGTGCCAGCACCGACTACAGGGCTAAGGGCTATGGCTACACCTTC; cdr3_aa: CASTDYRAKGYGYTF
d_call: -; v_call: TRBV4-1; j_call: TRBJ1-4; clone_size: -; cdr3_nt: TGCGCCAGCAGCCGGGAGTCTAATGAAAAACTGTTTTTT; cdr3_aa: CASSRESNEKLFF
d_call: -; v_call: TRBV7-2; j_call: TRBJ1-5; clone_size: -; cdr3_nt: TGTGCCAGCAGCTTAGCTGTGGGCTTTAGCAATCAGCCCCAGCATTTT; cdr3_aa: CASSLAVGFSNQPQHF
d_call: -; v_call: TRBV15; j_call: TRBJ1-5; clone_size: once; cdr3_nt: TGTGCCACCAGCAGAGGCCCTAACGGGGGCAATCAGCCCCAGCATTTT; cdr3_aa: CATSRGPNGGNQPQHF
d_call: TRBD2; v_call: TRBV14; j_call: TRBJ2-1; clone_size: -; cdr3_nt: TGTGCCAGCAGCCAATTCCGGGACTACAAGTTCTTC; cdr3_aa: CASSQFRDYKFF
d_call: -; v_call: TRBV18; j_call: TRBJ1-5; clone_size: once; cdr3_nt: TGTGCCAGCTCACCAAGTAGAGGCCCTCAGCCCCAGCATTTT; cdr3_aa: CASSPSRGPQPQHF
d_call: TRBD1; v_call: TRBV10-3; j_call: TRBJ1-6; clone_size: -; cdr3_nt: TGTGCCACCGCGGGACAGGGAAATTCACCCCTCCACTTT; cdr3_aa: CATAGQGNSPLHF
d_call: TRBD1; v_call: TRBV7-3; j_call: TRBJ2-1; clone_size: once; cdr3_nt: TGTGCCAGCAGCTTGGGGACAGGGGCGGATGAGCAGTTCTTC; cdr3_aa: CASSLGTGADEQFF
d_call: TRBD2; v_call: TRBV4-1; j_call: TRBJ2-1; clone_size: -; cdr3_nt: TGCGCCAGCAGCCAATCTAGCGGGGGGGCCCGAGGGGAGCAGTTCTTC; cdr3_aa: CASSQSSGGARGEQFF
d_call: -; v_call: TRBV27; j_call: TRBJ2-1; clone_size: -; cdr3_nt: TGTGCCAGCAGTAGCTTGGGCTATGAGCAGTTCTTC; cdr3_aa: CASSSLGYEQFF
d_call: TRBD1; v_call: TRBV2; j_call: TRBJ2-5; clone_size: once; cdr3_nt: TGTGCCGGAGGACAGGGGAAGGAGACCCAGTACTTC; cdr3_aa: CAGGQGKETQYF
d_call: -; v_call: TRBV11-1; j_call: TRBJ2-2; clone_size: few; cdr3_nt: TGTGCCAGCAGCTTAGGGGGAGCCATCACCGGGGAGCTGTTTTTT; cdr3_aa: CASSLGGAITGELFF
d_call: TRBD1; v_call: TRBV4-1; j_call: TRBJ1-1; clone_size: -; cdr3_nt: TGCGCCAGCAGCCCTGGGTCACAGGGGGACACTGAAGCTTTCTTT; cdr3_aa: CASSPGSQGDTEAFF
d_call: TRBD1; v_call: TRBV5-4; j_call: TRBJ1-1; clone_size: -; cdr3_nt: TGTGCCAGCAGCGCCAACAGGGGACAAAACACTGAAGCTTTCTTT; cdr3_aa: CASSANRGQNTEAFF
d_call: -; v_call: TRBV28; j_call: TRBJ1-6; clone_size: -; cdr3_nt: TGTGCCAGCAGTCTTGGGTGGACTAGCTCACCCCTCCACTTT; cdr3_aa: CASSLGWTSSPLHF
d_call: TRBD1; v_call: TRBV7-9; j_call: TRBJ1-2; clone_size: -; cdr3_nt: TGTGCCAGCAGCCCCACGACAACAGGGGGCTATGGCTACACCTTC; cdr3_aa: CASSPTTTGGYGYTF
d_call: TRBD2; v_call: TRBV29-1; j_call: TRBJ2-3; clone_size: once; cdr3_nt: TGCAGCGTTGGACTAGCGGGAGGGTACACAGATACGCAGTATTTT; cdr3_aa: CSVGLAGGYTDTQYF
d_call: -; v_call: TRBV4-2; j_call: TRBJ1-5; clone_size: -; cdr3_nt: TGTGCCAGCAGCCAATATACTCAGGAATTTCAGCCCCAGCATTTT; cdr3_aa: CASSQYTQEFQPQHF
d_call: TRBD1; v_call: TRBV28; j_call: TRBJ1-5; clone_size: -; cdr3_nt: TGTGCCAGCAGTCGGGGACAGGGGGCTCAGCCCCAGCATTTT; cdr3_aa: CASSRGQGAQPQHF
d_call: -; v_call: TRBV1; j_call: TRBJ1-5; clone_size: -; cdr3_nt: TGCACCAGCAGCCATCTCAGGGGGACCAATCAGCCCCAGCATTTT; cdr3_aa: CTSSHLRGTNQPQHF
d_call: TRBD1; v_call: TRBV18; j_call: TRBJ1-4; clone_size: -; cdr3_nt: TGTGCCAGCTCACCACCCAGGGGGATCGCAACTAATGAAAAACTGTTTTTT; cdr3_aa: CASSPPRGIATNEKLFF
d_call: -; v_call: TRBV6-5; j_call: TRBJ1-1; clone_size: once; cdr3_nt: TGTGCCAGCAGCCCACTGTGGAGTTCTGAAGCTTTCTTT; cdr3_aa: CASSPLWSSEAFF
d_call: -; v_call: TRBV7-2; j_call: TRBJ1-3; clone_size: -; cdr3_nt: TGTGCCAGCAGCCACAATCTTCGTATCCCTGGAAACACCATATATTTT; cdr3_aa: CASSHNLRIPGNTIYF
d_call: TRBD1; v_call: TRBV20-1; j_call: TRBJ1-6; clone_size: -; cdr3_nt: TGCAGTGCTAGTCTTCCGGGACAGGGATTGAGTAATTCACCCCTCCACTTT; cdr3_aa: CSASLPGQGLSNSPLHF
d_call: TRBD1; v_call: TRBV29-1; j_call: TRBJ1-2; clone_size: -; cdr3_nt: TGCAGCGCCGGACAGGCCCTTAACTATGGCTACACCTTC; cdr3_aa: CSAGQALNYGYTF
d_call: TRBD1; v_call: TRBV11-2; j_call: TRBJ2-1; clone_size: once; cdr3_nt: TGTGCCAGCAGCTTAGTCTATCGAGGCAGGGGGCCCTACAATGAGCAGTTCTTC; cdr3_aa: CASSLVYRGRGPYNEQFF
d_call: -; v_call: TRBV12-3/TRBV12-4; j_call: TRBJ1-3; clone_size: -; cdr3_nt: TGTGCCAGCAGTAAGGGGAACACCATATATTTT; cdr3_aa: CASSKGNTIYF
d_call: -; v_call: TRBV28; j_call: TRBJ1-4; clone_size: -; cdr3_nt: TGTGCCAGCAGTTTTGACGGCGGGGTGTTTTTT; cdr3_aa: CASSFDGGVFF
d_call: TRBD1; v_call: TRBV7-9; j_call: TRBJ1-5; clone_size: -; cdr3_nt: TGTGCCAGCAGCTTACCCGGGGACAGCCAGCCCCAGCATTTT; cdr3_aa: CASSLPGDSQPQHF